Listed below are T cell receptor beta chains from one sample, sequenced in a study of CD8+ T cells in alopecia areata. Sequencing used immunoSEQ multiplex PCR; TCRdb keeps in-frame clones, though not all of them. In the table there are fewer than 250,000 clones, 60% of which are singletons. The input for sequencing was CD4+ T cells sorted from blood, taken at week 24, from a patient treated with tofacitinib. The receptors were sampled from a human donor with alopecia areata. Each CDR3 is given with its conserved first and last residue. A D gene is named only where the DNA matches it firmly. Clone size is stated in some rows and not others, as once, few, many or a class when expanded.

clone_size: once
v_call: TRBV9
d_call: TRBD1
j_call: TRBJ1-1
cdr3_aa: CASSVGQHETEAFF
cdr3_nt: TGTGCCAGCAGCGTGGGACAGCATGAAACTGAAGCTTTCTTT

clone_size: -
v_call: TRBV5-8
d_call: TRBD1
j_call: TRBJ2-1
cdr3_aa: CASSTDRTHLYNEQFF
cdr3_nt: TGTGCCAGCAGCACGGACAGGACCCACCTTTACAATGAGCAGTTCTTC

clone_size: -
v_call: TRBV7-2
d_call: TRBD1
j_call: TRBJ2-6
cdr3_aa: CASTGAGANVLTF
cdr3_nt: TGTGCCAGTACAGGGGCTGGGGCCAACGTCCTGACTTTC

clone_size: -
v_call: TRBV7-9
d_call: -
j_call: TRBJ2-7
cdr3_aa: CASSNRDRPYEQYF
cdr3_nt: TGTGCCAGCAGCAACCGGGACCGGCCCTACGAGCAGTACTTC

clone_size: few
v_call: TRBV29-1
d_call: -
j_call: TRBJ2-3
cdr3_aa: CSVSATDTQYF
cdr3_nt: TGCAGCGTTTCGGCGACAGATACGCAGTATTTT

clone_size: -
v_call: TRBV29-1
d_call: -
j_call: TRBJ1-1
cdr3_aa: CSAGDTVNTEAFF
cdr3_nt: TGCAGCGCAGGGGACACCGTGAACACTGAAGCTTTCTTT

clone_size: few
v_call: TRBV5-8
d_call: -
j_call: TRBJ1-6
cdr3_aa: CASSGWLGSYSPLHF
cdr3_nt: TGTGCCAGCAGCGGGTGGCTAGGAAGTTATTCACCCCTCCACTTT

clone_size: -
v_call: TRBV29-1
d_call: TRBD1
j_call: TRBJ2-2
cdr3_aa: CSVARGRVPGELFF
cdr3_nt: TGCAGCGTTGCGAGGGGGCGCGTCCCCGGGGAGCTGTTTTTT

clone_size: few
v_call: TRBV6-1
d_call: -
j_call: TRBJ1-1
cdr3_aa: CASSVMTGHLNTEAFF
cdr3_nt: TGTGCCAGCAGTGTCATGACGGGACATTTGAACACTGAAGCTTTCTTT

clone_size: few
v_call: TRBV23-1
d_call: TRBD1
j_call: TRBJ2-7
cdr3_aa: CASSQSPRQGNSNEQYF
cdr3_nt: TGCGCCAGCAGTCAATCGCCCAGACAGGGCAACTCCAACGAGCAGTACTTC

clone_size: -
v_call: TRBV5-1
d_call: -
j_call: TRBJ1-4
cdr3_aa: CASSYRSGTNEKLFF
cdr3_nt: TGCGCCAGCAGCTATCGGTCGGGAACTAATGAAAAACTGTTTTTT

clone_size: -
v_call: TRBV30
d_call: TRBD2
j_call: TRBJ2-3
cdr3_aa: CAWSGRGGSTDTQYF
cdr3_nt: TGTGCCTGGAGTGGCCGGGGGGGTTCCACAGATACGCAGTATTTT

clone_size: few
v_call: TRBV2
d_call: -
j_call: TRBJ2-1
cdr3_aa: CASSEWSEQFF
cdr3_nt: TGTGCCAGCAGTGAATGGAGTGAGCAGTTCTTC

clone_size: -
v_call: TRBV29-1
d_call: -
j_call: TRBJ1-4
cdr3_aa: CSVGRFGEKLFF
cdr3_nt: TGCAGCGTAGGGAGGTTTGGGGAAAAACTGTTTTTT

clone_size: -
v_call: TRBV25-1
d_call: -
j_call: TRBJ1-6
cdr3_aa: CASSEGSGQGRSPLHF
cdr3_nt: TGTGCCAGCAGTGAAGGGTCGGGGCAGGGGCGTTCACCCCTCCACTTT